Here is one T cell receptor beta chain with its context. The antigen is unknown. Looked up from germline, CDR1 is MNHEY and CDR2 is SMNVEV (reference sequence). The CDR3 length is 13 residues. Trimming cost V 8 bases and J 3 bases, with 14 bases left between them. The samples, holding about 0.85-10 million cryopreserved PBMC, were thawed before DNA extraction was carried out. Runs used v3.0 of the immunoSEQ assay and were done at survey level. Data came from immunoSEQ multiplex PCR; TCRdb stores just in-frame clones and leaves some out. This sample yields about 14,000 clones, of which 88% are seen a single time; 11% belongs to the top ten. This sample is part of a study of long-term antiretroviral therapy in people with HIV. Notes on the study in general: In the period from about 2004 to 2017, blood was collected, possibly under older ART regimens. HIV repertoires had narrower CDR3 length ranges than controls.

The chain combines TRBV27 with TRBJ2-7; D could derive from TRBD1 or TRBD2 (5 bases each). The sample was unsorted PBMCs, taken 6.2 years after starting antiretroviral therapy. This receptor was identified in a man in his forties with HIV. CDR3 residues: CASGALGLYEQYF. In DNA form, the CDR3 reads TGTGCCAGCGGGGCTCTCGGACTCTACGAGCAGTACTTC.